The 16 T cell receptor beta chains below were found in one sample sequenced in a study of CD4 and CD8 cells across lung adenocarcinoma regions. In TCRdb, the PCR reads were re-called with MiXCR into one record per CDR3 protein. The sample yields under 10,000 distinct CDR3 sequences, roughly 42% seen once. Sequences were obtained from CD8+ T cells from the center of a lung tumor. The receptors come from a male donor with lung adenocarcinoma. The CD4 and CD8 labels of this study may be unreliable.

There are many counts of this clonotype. The CDR3 protein is CASSYGYQETQYF. The CDR3 DNA is TGTGCCAGCAGTTACGGATACCAAGAGACCCAGTACTTC. The chain is built from TRBV27 and TRBJ2-5; D is ambiguous. This CDR3 comprises 13 residues. The germline CDR1 and CDR2 sequences are MNHEY and SMNVEV (reference sequence). Trimming stripped 4 bases from V and 0 bases from J, with 6 bases between.

The CDR3 coding sequence is TGTGCCACCAGCAGAGATTGCAGCCGGGGGGGGTATGGCTACACCTTC. Translated: CATSRDCSRGGYGYTF. This chain connects TRBV15 to TRBJ1-2; D possibly corresponds to TRBD1 (5 bases). This CDR3 has 16 amino acids. Germline V gives CDR1 LNHNV, CDR2 YYDKDF (reference sequence). V lost 0 bases to trimming and J lost 5 bases, with 16 bases between them.

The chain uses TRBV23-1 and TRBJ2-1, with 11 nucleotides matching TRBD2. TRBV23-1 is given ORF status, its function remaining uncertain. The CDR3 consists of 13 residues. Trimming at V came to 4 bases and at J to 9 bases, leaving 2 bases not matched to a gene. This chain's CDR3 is CASSLAGGGEQFF. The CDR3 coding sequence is TGCGCCAGCAGTCTAGCGGGAGGGGGTGAGCAGTTCTTC.

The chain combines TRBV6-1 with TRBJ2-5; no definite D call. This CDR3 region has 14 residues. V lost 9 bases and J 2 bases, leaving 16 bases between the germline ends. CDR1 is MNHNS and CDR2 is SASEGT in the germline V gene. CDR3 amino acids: CARRVAREQETQYF. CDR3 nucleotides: TGTGCCAGGCGCGTAGCCCGTGAGCAAGAGACCCAGTACTTC.

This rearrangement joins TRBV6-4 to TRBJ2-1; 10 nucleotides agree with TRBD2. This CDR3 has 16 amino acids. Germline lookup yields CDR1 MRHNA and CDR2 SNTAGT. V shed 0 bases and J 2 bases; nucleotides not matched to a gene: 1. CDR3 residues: CASSDSSGGAYNEQFF. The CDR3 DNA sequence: TGTGCCAGCAGTGACTCGAGCGGGGGGGCCTACAATGAGCAGTTCTTC.

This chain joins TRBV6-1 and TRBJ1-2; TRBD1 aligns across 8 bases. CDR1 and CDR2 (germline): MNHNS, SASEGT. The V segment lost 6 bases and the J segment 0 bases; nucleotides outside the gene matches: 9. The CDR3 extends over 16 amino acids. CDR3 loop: CASSKRQGTANYGYTF. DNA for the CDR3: TGTGCCAGCAGCAAAAGACAGGGGACAGCTAACTATGGCTACACCTTC.

CDR3 coding DNA: TGTGCCAGCAGTTACTCGCGTTGGTCTTACGTAAACACCGGGGAGCTGTTTTTT. Protein: CASSYSRWSYVNTGELFF. The chain links TRBV6-8 to TRBJ2-2; D remains ambiguous. Per the germline V gene, CDR1 is MNHGY and CDR2 is SAAAGT. This CDR3 region has 18 residues. V lost 0 bases, J lost 2 bases, and 16 bases lay in between.

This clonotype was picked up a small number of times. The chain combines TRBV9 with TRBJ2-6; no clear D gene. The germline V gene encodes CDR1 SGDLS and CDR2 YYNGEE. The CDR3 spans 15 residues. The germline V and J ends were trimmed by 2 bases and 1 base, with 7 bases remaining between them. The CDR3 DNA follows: TGTGCCAGCAGCGTTCGTCCATCTGGGGCCAACGTCCTGACTTTC. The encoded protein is CASSVRPSGANVLTF.

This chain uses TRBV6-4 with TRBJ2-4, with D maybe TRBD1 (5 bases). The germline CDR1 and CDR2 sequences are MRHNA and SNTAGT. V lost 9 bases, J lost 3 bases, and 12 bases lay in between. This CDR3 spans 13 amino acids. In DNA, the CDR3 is TGTGCCAGGGGGCAGTGGGTCAAAAACATTCAGTACTTC. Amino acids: CARGQWVKNIQYF.

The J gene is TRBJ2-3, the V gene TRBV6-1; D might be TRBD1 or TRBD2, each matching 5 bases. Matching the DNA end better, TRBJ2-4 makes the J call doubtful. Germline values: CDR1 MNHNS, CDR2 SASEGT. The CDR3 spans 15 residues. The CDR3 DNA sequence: TGTGCCAGCAGCGAGGGGCAGGGAGCCACAGATACTCAGTACTTC. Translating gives CASSEGQGATDTQYF.

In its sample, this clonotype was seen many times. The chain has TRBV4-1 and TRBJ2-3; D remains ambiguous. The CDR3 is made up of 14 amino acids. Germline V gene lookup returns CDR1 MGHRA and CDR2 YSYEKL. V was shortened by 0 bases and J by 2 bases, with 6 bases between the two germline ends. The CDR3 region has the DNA TGCGCCAGCAGCCAAGATCTTTTCACAGATACGCAGTATTTT. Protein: CASSQDLFTDTQYF.

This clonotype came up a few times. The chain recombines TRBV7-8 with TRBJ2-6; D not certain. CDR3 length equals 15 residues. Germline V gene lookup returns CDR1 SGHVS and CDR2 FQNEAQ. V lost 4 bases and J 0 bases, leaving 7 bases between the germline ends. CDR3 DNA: TGTGCCAGCAGCTCGAGGATCTCTGGGGCCAACGTCCTGACTTTC. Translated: CASSSRISGANVLTF.

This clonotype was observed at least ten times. CDR3 region: CASSSQGAPQAFF. CDR3 DNA sequence: TGTGCCAGCAGTTCCCAGGGAGCCCCACAAGCTTTCTTT. The chain recombines TRBV27 with TRBJ1-1; D may be TRBD1 (5 bases). V was pared by 4 bases and J by 9 bases, with 15 bases between. Germline V lookup: CDR1 MNHEY, CDR2 SMNVEV (reference sequence). The CDR3 extends over 13 amino acids.

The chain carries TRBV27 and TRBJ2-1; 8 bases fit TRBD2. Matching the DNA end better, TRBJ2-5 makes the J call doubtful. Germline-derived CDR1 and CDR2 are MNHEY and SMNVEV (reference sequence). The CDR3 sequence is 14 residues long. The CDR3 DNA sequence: TGTGCCAGCAGTTTAGCGGGAGGTAAAGAGACCCAGTACTTC. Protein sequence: CASSLAGGKETQYF.

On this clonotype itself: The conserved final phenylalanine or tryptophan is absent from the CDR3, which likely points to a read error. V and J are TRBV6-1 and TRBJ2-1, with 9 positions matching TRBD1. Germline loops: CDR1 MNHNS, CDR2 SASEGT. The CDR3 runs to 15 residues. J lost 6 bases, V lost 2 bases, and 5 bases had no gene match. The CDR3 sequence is CASSEWGQGSNEQFV. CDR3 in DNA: TGTGCCAGCAGTGAATGGGGACAGGGAAGCAATGAGCAGTTCGTC.

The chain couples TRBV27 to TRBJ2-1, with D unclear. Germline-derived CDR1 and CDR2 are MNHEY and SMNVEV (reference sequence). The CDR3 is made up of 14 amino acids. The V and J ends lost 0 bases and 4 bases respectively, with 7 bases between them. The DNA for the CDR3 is TGTGCCAGCAGTTTATCAGGACGGTACAATGAGCAGTTCTTC. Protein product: CASSLSGRYNEQFF.